A selection of T cell receptor beta chains follows, all from one sample in a study of blood T cell repertoires in COVID-19. Clones were read by immunoSEQ multiplex PCR, and TCRdb kept only the in-frame ones, dropping some. The sample has some 110,000 clones; around 80% are singletons. The sequenced material came from peripheral blood. The receptors stem from a man between 65 and 79 years old with active or convalescent COVID-19. The CDR3 runs from the conserved cysteine through the conserved F or W. The order of the fields is V gene, clone size, J gene, D gene, CDR3 DNA, CDR3 protein. The D gene is left open where the match is weak. Clone size, where shown, is once, few, many, or a class for clones that have expanded.

V: TRBV7-2
size: NA
J: TRBJ2-7
D: TRBD2
DNA: TGTGCCAGCAGCCTCACTTCCGGGACTAGCGGGAGAAGGCAGTACTTC
CDR3: CASSLTSGTSGRRQYF

V: TRBV5-5
size: once
J: TRBJ2-6
D: NA
DNA: TGTGCCAGCAGCTTTAGGGGATCTGGGGCCAACGTCCTGACTTTC
CDR3: CASSFRGSGANVLTF

V: TRBV7-9
size: few
J: TRBJ1-2
D: TRBD1
DNA: TGTGCCAGCAGCTACCCCGACAGGGGCAACTATGGCTACACCTTC
CDR3: CASSYPDRGNYGYTF

V: TRBV5-1
size: NA
J: TRBJ2-3
D: TRBD2
DNA: TGCGCCAGCAGCTTACTAGCGGGAGGTGGGGGCACAGATACGCAGTATTTT
CDR3: CASSLLAGGGGTDTQYF

V: TRBV2
size: NA
J: TRBJ1-2
D: NA
DNA: TGTGCCAGCAGTGAAATGGTCACGGTGGGGCGTGGCTACACCTTC
CDR3: CASSEMVTVGRGYTF

V: TRBV11-3
size: NA
J: TRBJ2-7
D: TRBD2
DNA: TGTGCCAGCAGTGCTAGCGGGGGGGGCGCTGACGAGCAGTACTTC
CDR3: CASSASGGGADEQYF

V: TRBV9
size: NA
J: TRBJ1-2
D: NA
DNA: TGTGCCAGCAGCGTAGAGCAGGGTAACTATGGCTACACCTTC
CDR3: CASSVEQGNYGYTF

V: TRBV15
size: many
J: TRBJ1-1
D: TRBD1
DNA: TGTGCCACCAGCGGGTCCCGACAGGGGTGGGGTGGTGAAGCTTTCTTT
CDR3: CATSGSRQGWGGEAFF

V: TRBV7-2
size: NA
J: TRBJ1-2
D: NA
DNA: TGTGCCAGCAGCTTCCGGGTCCCACAGGGAGACTATGGCTACACCTTC
CDR3: CASSFRVPQGDYGYTF

V: TRBV9
size: once
J: TRBJ2-2
D: TRBD1
DNA: TGTGCCAGCAGCGCCGGACAGGGGTCGGGGACCGGGGAGCTGTTTTTT
CDR3: CASSAGQGSGTGELFF

V: TRBV19
size: NA
J: TRBJ1-4
D: TRBD1
DNA: TGTGCCAGTAGTAGACCGGGACAGCTTTTTGCAACTAATGAAAAACTGTTTTTT
CDR3: CASSRPGQLFATNEKLFF